This TCR beta chain was documented in a study of blood T cell repertoires in COVID-19. Clones were sequenced by immunoSEQ multiplex PCR, and TCRdb holds only the in-frame ones, with some missing. The sample comprises nearly 200,000 clones, approximately 82% of which are singletons, and approximately 6.9% rests with the top ten. Germline V gene data show CDR1 as LGHNA and CDR2 as YSLEER. The CDR3 is made up of 16 amino acids. V dropped 1 base and J dropped 2 bases, with 12 bases sitting between them. This TCR derives from a human donor with acute or convalescent COVID-19. The donor label of this sample is uncertain. V and J are TRBV4-3 and TRBJ2-1, with D maybe TRBD1 (6 bases). The specimen sequenced was peripheral blood. The CDR3 sequence: CASSQGAGEPYNEQFF. CDR3 nucleotide sequence: TGCGCCAGCAGCCAAGGTGCAGGGGAGCCCTACAATGAGCAGTTCTTC.